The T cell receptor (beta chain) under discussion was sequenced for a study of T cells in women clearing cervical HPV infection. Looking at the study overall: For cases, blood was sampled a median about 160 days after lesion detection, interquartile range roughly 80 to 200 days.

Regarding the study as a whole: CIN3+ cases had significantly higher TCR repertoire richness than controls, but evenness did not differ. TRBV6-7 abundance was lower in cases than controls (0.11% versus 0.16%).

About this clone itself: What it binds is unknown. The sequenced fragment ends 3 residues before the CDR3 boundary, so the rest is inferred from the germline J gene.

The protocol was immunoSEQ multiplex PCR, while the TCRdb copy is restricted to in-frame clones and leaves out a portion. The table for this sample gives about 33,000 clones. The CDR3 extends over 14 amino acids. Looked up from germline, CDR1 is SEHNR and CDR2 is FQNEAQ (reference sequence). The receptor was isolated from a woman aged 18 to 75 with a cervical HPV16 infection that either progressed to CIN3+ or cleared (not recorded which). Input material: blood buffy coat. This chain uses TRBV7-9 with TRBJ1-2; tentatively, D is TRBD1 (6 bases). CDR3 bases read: TGTGCCAGCAGCTTTACAGGGATGGGGGACGAC. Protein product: CASSFTGMGDD. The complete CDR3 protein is CASSFTGMGDDYTF.